These 18 T cell receptor beta chains share one sample of origin, sequenced in a study of blood T cell repertoires in COVID-19. The repertoire was sequenced with immunoSEQ multiplex PCR; TCRdb's copy has only in-frame clones and lacks some. The table shows 150,000 to 200,000 clones, with 85% to 90% occurring only once. Sequencing was performed on peripheral blood. The receptor set was obtained from a woman of 80 years or more in a cohort sampled during active or convalescent COVID-19.

The J gene is TRBJ1-2, the V gene TRBV4-1; D ambiguous. In germline, CDR1 is MGHRA, CDR2 YSYEKL. The V and J ends lost 4 bases and 2 bases respectively, with 14 bases between them. The CDR3 has 15 residues. The CDR3 DNA reads TGCGCCAGCAGCCTCCCAGGTGGCAGGAACTATGGCTACACCTTC. This sequence encodes CASSLPGGRNYGYTF.

The chain has TRBV2 and TRBJ2-3; 8 nucleotides line up with TRBD1. CDR3 length: 13 residues. Germline V lookup: CDR1 SNHLY, CDR2 FYNNEI. V shed 10 bases, J shed 6 bases, and the junction held 9 bases outside the gene matches. CDR3 amino acids: CATQGQGLDTQYF. The CDR3 DNA follows: TGTGCCACTCAAGGACAGGGTTTGGATACGCAGTATTTT.

This clone was detected only once. The chain carries TRBV2 and TRBJ1-3; no definite D call. CDR1 and CDR2 (germline): SNHLY, FYNNEI. The length of the CDR3 is 15 residues. Trimming left V 9 bases short and J 0 bases short, with 15 bases between. CDR3 loop: CASSLLANSGNTIYF. CDR3 coding DNA: TGTGCCAGTAGCCTTCTGGCTAACTCTGGAAACACCATATATTTT.

The chain is built from TRBV6-2 or TRBV6-3 and TRBJ1-2, with 10 bases lining up with TRBD1. This CDR3 region has 14 residues. After removal of 6 bases from V and 7 bases from J, the junction contained 8 bases not matched to a gene. Germline V gives CDR1 MNHEY, CDR2 SVGEGT. The CDR3 DNA reads TGTGCCAGCAGACCTGCCGGGACAGGGGCTGGCTACACCTTC. Its protein product is CASRPAGTGAGYTF.

This chain connects TRBV5-6 to TRBJ2-5; D is uncertain. In germline, CDR1 is SGHDT, CDR2 YYEEEE. Deletions cut 4 bases from V and 5 bases from J, with 15 bases between. This CDR3 region has 14 residues. The CDR3 is CASSGWATPETQYF. The CDR3 DNA reads TGTGCCAGCAGCGGGTGGGCAACGCCGGAGACCCAGTACTTC. The full variable domain, its missing parts supplied by reference TRBV5-6 and TRBJ2-5, is DAGVTQSPTHLIKTRGQQVTLRCSPKSGHDTVSWYQQALGQGPQFIFQYYEEEERQRGNFPDRFSGHQFPNYSSELNVNALLLGDSALYLCASSGWATPETQYFGPGTRLLVL.

The chain couples TRBV2 to TRBJ1-1, with no clear D. In germline, CDR1 is SNHLY, CDR2 FYNNEI. The length of the CDR3 is 13 residues. Trimming pared 4 bases from V and 0 bases from J, leaving 6 bases between. The CDR3 sequence is CASSVVVNTEAFF. The CDR3 DNA reads TGTGCCAGCAGTGTGGTAGTGAACACTGAAGCTTTCTTT.

The rearrangement uses TRBV9 and TRBJ2-7; tentative D call: TRBD1 (6 bases). V was pared by 1 base and J by 5 bases, with 13 bases between. Germline loops: CDR1 SGDLS, CDR2 YYNGEE. The CDR3 is 14 amino acids. CDR3 sequence: CASSVHVAGDEQYF. Here the CDR3 DNA reads TGTGCCAGCAGCGTACATGTAGCAGGGGACGAGCAGTACTTC.

This sequence joins TRBV9 and TRBJ2-3; a weak D match, TRBD1 (6 bases). V lost 0 bases and J lost 2, with 10 bases in between. Germline CDR1 and CDR2: SGDLS and YYNGEE. This CDR3 comprises 15 residues. The CDR3 nucleotides read TGTGCCAGCAGCGTAGATGGACAGACCACAGATACGCAGTATTTT. It yields the protein CASSVDGQTTDTQYF.

This clone has just one count. The chain links TRBV2 to TRBJ1-5; 7 bases fit TRBD1. CDR3 size: 14 residues. Germline V gives CDR1 SNHLY, CDR2 FYNNEI. Trimming at V came to 7 bases and at J to 10 bases, leaving 13 bases not matched to a gene. This chain's CDR3 is CASIRGQGETPQHF. CDR3 in DNA: TGTGCCAGCATCCGGGGGCAGGGGGAAACTCCCCAGCATTTT. Full variable domain (outside the CDR3, taken from reference TRBV2 and TRBJ1-5): EPEVTQTPSHQVTQMGQEVILRCVPISNHLYFYWYRQILGQKVEFLVSFYNNEISEKSEIFDDQFSVERPDGSNFTLKIRSTKLEDSAMYFCASIRGQGETPQHFGDGTRLSIL.

The rearrangement uses TRBV3-1 (or the pseudogene TRBV3-2) and TRBJ2-2, with 10 bases matching TRBD1. Germline CDR1 reads LGHDT; CDR2 reads YNNKEL (reference sequence). Trimming cost V 1 base and J 9 bases; bases outside gene matches: 11. CDR3 size: 17 residues. CDR3 nucleotides: TGTGCCAGCAGCCAAGCCGGGACAGGGGTCCTCGGAAGGGAGCTGTTTTTT. Its translation is CASSQAGTGVLGRELFF.

This chain joins TRBV6-7 and TRBJ2-3; D might be TRBD2 (5 bases). TRBV6-7 is an ORF for which the function is uncertain. The CDR3 is 16 amino acids. V was clipped by 0 bases and J by 0 bases, with 10 bases between them. CDR3 in amino acids: CASSYSTSGSTDTQYF. For the CDR3, the DNA is TGTGCCAGCAGTTACTCGACCAGCGGCAGCACAGATACGCAGTATTTT.

This chain connects TRBV9 to TRBJ2-5, with 8 bases that match TRBD1. Trimming cost V 3 bases and J 2 bases; bases outside gene matches: 6. The CDR3 loop spans 15 amino acids. Germline assignment: CDR1 SGDLS and CDR2 YYNGEE. The CDR3 loop is CASSADRGRQETQYF. The CDR3 bases are TGTGCCAGCAGCGCAGACAGGGGTAGGCAAGAGACCCAGTACTTC. The whole variable domain, filled in from reference TRBV9 and TRBJ2-5, reads DSGVTQTPKHLITATGQRVTLRCSPRSGDLSVYWYQQSLDQGLQFLIQYYNGEERAKGNILERFSAQQFPDLHSELNLSSLELGDSALYFCASSADRGRQETQYFGPGTRLLVL.

The chain couples TRBV29-1 to TRBJ2-2; D is perhaps TRBD1 (5 bases). Germline V CDR1 and CDR2: SQVTM, ANQGSEA. Trimming removed 7 bases from V and 4 bases from J, with 16 bases in between. There are 14 residues in the CDR3. CDR3 sequence (DNA): TGCAGCGCGGATGATCAGGGAAGCACCGGGGAGCTGTTTTTT. Protein product: CSADDQGSTGELFF.

The V and J genes are TRBV6-5 and TRBJ2-2; perhaps TRBD2 as D (6 bases). The CDR3 runs to 15 residues. Germline CDR1 and CDR2: MNHEY and SVGAGI. V was cut by 6 bases and J by 1 base, with 12 bases left in between. CDR3 in DNA: TGTGCCAGCAGCTTCGCGGGACTGAACACCGGGGAGCTGTTTTTT. Translation gives CASSFAGLNTGELFF.

The rearrangement links TRBV4-2 to TRBJ2-2; TRBD2 aligns across 10 bases. Germline CDR1 reads LGHNA; CDR2 reads YNFKEQ. V lost 1 base, J lost 3 bases, and 11 bases stayed unmatched. The CDR3 loop spans 19 amino acids. In DNA, the CDR3 is TGTGCCAGCAGCCAAGTGGGGGTTAGCGGGAGGACCTACACCGGGGAGCTGTTTTTT. Residues: CASSQVGVSGRTYTGELFF.

The V call is TRBV6-1, the J call TRBJ2-7; 10 nucleotides agree with TRBD1. V gave up 4 bases and J gave up 5 bases; unmatched junction bases: 5. Germline V gene sequence: CDR1 MNHNS, CDR2 SASEGT. The length of the CDR3 is 14 residues. CDR3 coding DNA: TGTGCCAGCAGTGTCGGGACAGGGGTCGACGAGCAGTACGTC. Amino acid sequence: CASSVGTGVDEQYV.

The V gene is TRBV4-2, the J gene TRBJ1-6, with unresolved D. Germline V gene data show CDR1 as LGHNA and CDR2 as YNFKEQ. Trimming removed 0 bases from V and 7 bases from J, with 13 bases in between. This CDR3 has 16 residues. As DNA, the CDR3 is TGTGCCAGCAGCCAAGATGGAGGGTTTGAAAATTCACCCCTCCACTTT. Encoded protein: CASSQDGGFENSPLHF.

This chain connects TRBV24-1 to TRBJ2-1; D is ambiguous. CDR1 and CDR2 from the germline V gene are KGHDR and SFDVKD. The CDR3 covers 16 residues. The ends were cut back, 0 bases at V and 4 bases at J, with 12 bases in the middle. CDR3 protein: CATSDLYSRDYNEQFF. DNA of the CDR3: TGTGCCACCAGTGATTTGTACAGTCGTGATTACAATGAGCAGTTCTTC.